This TCR beta chain appears in the sequencing data of a study of T cells in Graves' hyperthyroidism and ophthalmopathy. The table lists this clonotype with many counts. RNA transcripts provided the source from which TCR beta CDR3 regions were amplified. TCR CDR3 regions were first amplified by RT-PCR with HTBI primers. Each CDR3 protein gets one entry after TCRdb re-called the multiplex PCR reads with MiXCR. Among 100,000 to 140,000 distinct CDR3 sequences listed, roughly 15% were seen once. V dropped 1 base and J dropped 2 bases, with 8 bases sitting between them. This CDR3 region has 14 residues. Germline-derived CDR1 and CDR2 are SGHAT and FQNNGV.

The TCR sequence derives from a woman aged 50 to 60 with Graves' hyperthyroidism. The chain links TRBV11-2 to TRBJ1-2; tentatively, D is TRBD1 (5 bases). Sequencing was done on a sample of blood. The CDR3 loop is CASSLGPGNYGYTF. CDR3 DNA: TGTGCCAGCAGCTTAGGCCCAGGGAACTATGGCTACACCTTC.